This T cell receptor beta chain was found in a study of cytomegalovirus exposure and HLA in healthy donors. About the research overall: A preliminary data release comprised around 90 million unique TCRs obtained from HLA-typed donors. Findings of the study overall: In a later analysis, TCR beta V- and J-gene trimming showed a link to a missense DCLRE1C variant.

The primer mix had 60 Vbeta and 13 Jbeta primers. The method was immunoSEQ multiplex PCR; TCRdb's version includes in-frame clones alone and lacks a portion of them. The sample holds roughly 120,000 clones; less than 10% are singletons and the top ten take around 6.1%. V was shortened by 0 bases and J by 8 bases, with 17 bases between the two germline ends. This CDR3 spans 15 amino acids. The germline V gene has CDR1 SGHRS and CDR2 YFSETQ. This clone showed up just a few times. Its antigen remains unknown. Participants comprised healthy donors of bone marrow. Sequencing was carried out using PBMCs. The sequence came from a woman between 35 and 50 years old in good health and CMV-seropositive. This chain connects TRBV5-1 to TRBJ1-1, with a tentative D call TRBD1 (6 bases). The CDR3 DNA reads TGCGCCAGCAGCTTGGAAGCAGGGGCCGAGGCAGAAGCTTTCTTT. It codes for CASSLEAGAEAEAFF.